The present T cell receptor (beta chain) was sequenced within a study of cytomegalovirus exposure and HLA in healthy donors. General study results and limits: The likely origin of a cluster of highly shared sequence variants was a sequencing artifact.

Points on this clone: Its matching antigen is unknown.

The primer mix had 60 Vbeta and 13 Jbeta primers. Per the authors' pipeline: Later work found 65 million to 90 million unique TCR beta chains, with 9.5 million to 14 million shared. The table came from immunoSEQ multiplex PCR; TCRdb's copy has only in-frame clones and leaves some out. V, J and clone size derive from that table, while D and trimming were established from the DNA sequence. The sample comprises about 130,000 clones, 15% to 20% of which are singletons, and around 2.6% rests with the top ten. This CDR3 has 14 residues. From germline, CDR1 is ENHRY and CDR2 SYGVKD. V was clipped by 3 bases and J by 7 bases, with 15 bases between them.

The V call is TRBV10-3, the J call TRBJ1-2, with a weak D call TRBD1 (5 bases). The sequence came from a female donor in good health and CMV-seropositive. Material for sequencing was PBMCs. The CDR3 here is CAISEPGRRSGYTF. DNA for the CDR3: TGTGCCATCAGTGAACCAGGGAGGAGGAGTGGCTACACCTTC.